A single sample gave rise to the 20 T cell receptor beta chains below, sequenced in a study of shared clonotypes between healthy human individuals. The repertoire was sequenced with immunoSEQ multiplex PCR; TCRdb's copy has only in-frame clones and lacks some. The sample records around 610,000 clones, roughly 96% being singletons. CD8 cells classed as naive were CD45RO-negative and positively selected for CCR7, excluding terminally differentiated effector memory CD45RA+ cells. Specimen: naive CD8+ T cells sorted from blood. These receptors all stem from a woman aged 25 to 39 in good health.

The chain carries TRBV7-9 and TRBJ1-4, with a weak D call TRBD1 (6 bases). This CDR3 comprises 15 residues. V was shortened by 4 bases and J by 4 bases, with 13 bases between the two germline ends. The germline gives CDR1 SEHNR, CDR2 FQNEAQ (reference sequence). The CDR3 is CASSSRTARNEKLFF. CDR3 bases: TGTGCCAGCAGCTCTCGGACAGCACGTAATGAAAAACTGTTTTTT.

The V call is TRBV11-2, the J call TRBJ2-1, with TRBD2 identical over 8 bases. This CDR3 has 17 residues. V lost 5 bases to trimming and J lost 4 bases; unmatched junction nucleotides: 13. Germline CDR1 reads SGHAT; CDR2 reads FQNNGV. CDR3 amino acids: CASSPGGLAELYNEQFF. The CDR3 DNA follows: TGTGCCAGCAGCCCAGGCGGACTAGCCGAACTTTACAATGAGCAGTTCTTC.

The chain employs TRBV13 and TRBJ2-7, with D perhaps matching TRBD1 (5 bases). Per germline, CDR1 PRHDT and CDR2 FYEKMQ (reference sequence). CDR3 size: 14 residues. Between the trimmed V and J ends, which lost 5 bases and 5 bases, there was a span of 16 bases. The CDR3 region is CASSTSRQGDEQYF. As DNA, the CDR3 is TGTGCCAGCAGCACATCCCGTCAGGGTGACGAGCAGTACTTC.

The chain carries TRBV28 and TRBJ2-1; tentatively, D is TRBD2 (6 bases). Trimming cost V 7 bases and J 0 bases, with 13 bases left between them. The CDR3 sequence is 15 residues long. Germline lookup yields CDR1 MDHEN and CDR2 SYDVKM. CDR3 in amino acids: CASTPVGGSYNEQFF. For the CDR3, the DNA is TGTGCCAGCACTCCCGTGGGGGGCTCCTACAATGAGCAGTTCTTC.

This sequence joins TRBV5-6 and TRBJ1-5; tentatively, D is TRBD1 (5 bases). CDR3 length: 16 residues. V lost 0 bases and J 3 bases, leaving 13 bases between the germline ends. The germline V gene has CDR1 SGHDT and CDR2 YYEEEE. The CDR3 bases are TGTGCCAGCAGCTTGGGTGGGGGGGACCCCAATCAGCCCCAGCATTTT. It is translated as CASSLGGGDPNQPQHF.

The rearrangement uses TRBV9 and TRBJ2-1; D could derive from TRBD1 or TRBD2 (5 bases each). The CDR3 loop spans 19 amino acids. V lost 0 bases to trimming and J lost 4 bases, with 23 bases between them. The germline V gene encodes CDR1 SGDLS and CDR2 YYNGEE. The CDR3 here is CASSVVSGTGVTRYNEQFF. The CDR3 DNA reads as TGTGCCAGCAGCGTAGTTTCAGGGACCGGGGTTACCCGTTACAATGAGCAGTTCTTC.

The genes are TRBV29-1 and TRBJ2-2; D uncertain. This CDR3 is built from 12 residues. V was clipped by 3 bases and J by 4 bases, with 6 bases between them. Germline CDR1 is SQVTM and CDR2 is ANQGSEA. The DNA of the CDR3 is TGCAGCGTTGACCCGGGCACCGGGGAGCTGTTTTTT. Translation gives CSVDPGTGELFF.

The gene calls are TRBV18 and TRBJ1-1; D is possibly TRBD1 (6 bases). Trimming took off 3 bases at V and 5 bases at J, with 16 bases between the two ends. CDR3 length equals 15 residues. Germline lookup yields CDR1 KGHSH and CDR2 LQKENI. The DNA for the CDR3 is TGTGCCAGCTCACCCTTGGTGGGGGCTGATACTGAAGCTTTCTTT. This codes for CASSPLVGADTEAFF.

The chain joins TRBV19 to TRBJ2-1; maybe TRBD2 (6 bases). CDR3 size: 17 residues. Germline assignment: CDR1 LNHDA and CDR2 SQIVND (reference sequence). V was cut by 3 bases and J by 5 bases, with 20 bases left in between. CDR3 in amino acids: CASSMFGSGLAHNEQFF. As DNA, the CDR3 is TGTGCCAGTAGTATGTTCGGTAGCGGACTGGCGCACAATGAGCAGTTCTTC.

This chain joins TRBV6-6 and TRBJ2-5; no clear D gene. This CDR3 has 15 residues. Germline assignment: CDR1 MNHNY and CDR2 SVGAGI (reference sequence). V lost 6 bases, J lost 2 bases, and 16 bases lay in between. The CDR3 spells CASSLRISMQETQYF. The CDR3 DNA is TGTGCCAGCAGCCTTAGAATTTCGATGCAAGAGACCCAGTACTTC.

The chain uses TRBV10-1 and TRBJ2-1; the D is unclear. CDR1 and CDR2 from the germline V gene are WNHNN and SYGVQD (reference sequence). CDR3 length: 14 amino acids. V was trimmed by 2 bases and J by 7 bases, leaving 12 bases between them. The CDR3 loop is CASSEGWGGNEQFF. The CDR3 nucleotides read TGCGCCAGCAGTGAGGGTTGGGGTGGTAATGAGCAGTTCTTC.

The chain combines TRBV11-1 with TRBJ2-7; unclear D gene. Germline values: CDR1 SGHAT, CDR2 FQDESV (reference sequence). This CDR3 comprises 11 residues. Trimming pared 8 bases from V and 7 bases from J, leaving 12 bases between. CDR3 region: CASSLIGEQYF. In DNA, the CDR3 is TGTGCCAGCTCCCTGATAGGGGAGCAGTACTTC.

CDR3 bases: TGTGCCAGCAGTCGATCACTAGGAGTCGGGGAGACCCAGTACTTC. Translated: CASSRSLGVGETQYF. The gene calls are TRBV27 and TRBJ2-5, with D possibly being TRBD2 (5 bases). The V gene lost 5 bases and the J gene lost 5 bases, with 18 bases spanning the gap. There are 15 residues in the CDR3. Germline CDR1 MNHEY, CDR2 SMNVEV (reference sequence).

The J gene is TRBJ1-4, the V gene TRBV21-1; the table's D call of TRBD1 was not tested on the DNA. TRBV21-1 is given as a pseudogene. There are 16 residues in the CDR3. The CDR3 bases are TGTGCCAGCAGTCCCCGGACAGGGGGGCTTAATGAAAAACTGTTTTTT. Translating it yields CASSPRTGGLNEKLFF.

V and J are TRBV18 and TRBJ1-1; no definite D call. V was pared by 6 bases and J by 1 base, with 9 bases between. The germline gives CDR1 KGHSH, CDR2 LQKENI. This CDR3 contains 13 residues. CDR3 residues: CASSDTENTEAFF. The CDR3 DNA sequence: TGTGCCAGCTCGGATACAGAGAACACTGAAGCTTTCTTT.

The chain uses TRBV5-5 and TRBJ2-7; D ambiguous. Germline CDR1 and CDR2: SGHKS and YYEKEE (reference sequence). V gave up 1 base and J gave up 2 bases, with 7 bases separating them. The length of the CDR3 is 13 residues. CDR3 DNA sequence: TGTGCCAGCAGCTTGCGTCAGACCTACGAGCAGTACTTC. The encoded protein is CASSLRQTYEQYF.

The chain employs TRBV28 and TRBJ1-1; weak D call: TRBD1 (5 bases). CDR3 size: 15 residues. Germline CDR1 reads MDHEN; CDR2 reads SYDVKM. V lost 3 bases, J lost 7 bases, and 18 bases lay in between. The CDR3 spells CASSFQGREAGEAFF. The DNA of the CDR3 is TGTGCCAGCAGTTTCCAGGGCCGGGAGGCCGGTGAAGCTTTCTTT.

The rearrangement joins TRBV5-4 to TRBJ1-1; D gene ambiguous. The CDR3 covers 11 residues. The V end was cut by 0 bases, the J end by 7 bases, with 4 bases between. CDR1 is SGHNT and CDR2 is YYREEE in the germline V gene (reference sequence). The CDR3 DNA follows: TGTGCCAGCAGCTTGGGGCTTGAAGCTTTCTTT. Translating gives CASSLGLEAFF.

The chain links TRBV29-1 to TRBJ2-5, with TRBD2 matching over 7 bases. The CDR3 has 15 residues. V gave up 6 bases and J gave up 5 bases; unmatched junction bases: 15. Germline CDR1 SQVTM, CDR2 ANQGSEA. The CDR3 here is CSVKRGEIEGETQYF. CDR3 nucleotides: TGCAGCGTAAAGCGGGGCGAGATTGAGGGGGAGACCCAGTACTTC.

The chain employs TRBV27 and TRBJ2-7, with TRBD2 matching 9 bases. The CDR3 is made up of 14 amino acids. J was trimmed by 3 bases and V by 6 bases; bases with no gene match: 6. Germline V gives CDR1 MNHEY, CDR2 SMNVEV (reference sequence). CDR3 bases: TGTGCCAGCAGCCAAGGACTAGCGATCTACGAGCAGTACTTC. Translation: CASSQGLAIYEQYF.